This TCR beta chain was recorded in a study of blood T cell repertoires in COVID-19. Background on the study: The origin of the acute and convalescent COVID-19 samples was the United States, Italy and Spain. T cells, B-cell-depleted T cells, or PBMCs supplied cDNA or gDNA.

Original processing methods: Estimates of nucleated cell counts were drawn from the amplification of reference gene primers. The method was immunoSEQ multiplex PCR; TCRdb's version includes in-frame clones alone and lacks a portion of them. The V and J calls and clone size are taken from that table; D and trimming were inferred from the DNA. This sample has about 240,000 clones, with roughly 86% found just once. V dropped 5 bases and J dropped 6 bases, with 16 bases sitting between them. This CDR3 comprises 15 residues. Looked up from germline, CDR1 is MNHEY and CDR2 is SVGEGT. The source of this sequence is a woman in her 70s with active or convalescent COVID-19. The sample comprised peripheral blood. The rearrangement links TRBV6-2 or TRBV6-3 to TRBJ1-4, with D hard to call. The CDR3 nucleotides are TGTGCCAGCAGTATCCGGAGGGAAATCGATGAAAAACTGTTTTTT. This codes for CASSIRREIDEKLFF.